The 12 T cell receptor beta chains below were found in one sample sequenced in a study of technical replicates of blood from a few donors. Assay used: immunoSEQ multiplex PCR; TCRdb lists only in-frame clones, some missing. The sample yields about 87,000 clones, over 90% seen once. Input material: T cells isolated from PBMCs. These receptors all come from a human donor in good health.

CDR3 DNA sequence: TGTGCCAGTAGTCTCGGGGTTCTCCAGCATTTT. Its protein product is CASSLGVLQHF. V and J are TRBV19 and TRBJ1-5; no definite D call. The CDR3 is made up of 11 amino acids. CDR1 is LNHDA, CDR2 SQIVND, per germline (reference sequence). V was trimmed by 5 bases and J by 12 bases, leaving 11 bases between them.

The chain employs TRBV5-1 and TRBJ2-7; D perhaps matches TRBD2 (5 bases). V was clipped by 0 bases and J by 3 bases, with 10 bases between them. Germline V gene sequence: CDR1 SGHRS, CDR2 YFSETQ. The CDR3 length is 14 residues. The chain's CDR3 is CASSLGWEFYEQYF. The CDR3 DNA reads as TGCGCCAGCAGCTTGGGATGGGAGTTCTACGAGCAGTACTTC.

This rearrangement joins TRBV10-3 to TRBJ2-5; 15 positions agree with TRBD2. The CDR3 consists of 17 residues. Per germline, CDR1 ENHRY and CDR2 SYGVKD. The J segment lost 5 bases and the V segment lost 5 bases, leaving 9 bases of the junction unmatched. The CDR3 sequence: CAISSGTSGRRRETQYF. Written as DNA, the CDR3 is TGTGCCATCAGTTCCGGGACTAGCGGGAGGAGGCGGGAGACCCAGTACTTC.

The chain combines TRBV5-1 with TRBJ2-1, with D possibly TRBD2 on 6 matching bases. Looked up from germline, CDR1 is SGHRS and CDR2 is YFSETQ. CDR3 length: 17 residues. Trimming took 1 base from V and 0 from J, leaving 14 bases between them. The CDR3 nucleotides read TGCGCCAGCAGCTTGTCGCGGGACCGCAGCTCCTACAATGAGCAGTTCTTC. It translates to CASSLSRDRSSYNEQFF.

CDR3 sequence reads: CASSLMGRSTDTQYF. DNA of the CDR3: TGTGCCAGCAGCTTGATGGGGAGAAGCACAGATACGCAGTATTTT. This chain joins TRBV5-4 and TRBJ2-3, with D maybe TRBD2 (5 bases). CDR3 length: 15 amino acids. V was pared by 1 base and J by 0 bases, with 9 bases between. The germline V gene encodes CDR1 SGHNT and CDR2 YYREEE (reference sequence).

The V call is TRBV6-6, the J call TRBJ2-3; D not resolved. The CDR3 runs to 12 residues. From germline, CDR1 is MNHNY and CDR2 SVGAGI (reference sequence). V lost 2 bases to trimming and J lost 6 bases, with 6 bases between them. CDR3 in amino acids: CASSYAADTQYF. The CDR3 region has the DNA TGTGCCAGCAGTTACGCGGCGGATACGCAGTATTTT.

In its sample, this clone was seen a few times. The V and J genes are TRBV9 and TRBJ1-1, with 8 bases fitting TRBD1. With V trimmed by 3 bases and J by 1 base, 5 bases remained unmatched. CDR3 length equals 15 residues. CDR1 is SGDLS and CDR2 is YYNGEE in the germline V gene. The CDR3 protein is CASSEWTGRNTEAFF. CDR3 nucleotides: TGTGCCAGCAGCGAGTGGACAGGGAGGAACACTGAAGCTTTCTTT.

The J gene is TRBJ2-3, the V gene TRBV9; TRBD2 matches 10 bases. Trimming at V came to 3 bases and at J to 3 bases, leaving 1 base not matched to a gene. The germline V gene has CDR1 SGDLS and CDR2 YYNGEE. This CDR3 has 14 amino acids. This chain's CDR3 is CASSASGRTDTQYF. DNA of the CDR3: TGTGCCAGCAGCGCTAGCGGGAGAACAGATACGCAGTATTTT.

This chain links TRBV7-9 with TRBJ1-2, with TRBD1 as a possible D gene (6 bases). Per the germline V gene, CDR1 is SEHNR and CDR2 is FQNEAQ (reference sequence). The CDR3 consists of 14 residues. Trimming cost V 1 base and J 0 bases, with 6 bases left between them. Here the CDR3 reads CASSLEGANYGYTF. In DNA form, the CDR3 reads TGTGCCAGCAGCTTAGAGGGGGCTAACTATGGCTACACCTTC.

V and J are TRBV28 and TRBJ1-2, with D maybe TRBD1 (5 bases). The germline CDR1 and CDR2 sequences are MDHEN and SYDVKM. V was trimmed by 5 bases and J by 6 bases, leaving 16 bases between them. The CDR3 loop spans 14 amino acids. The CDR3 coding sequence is TGTGCCAGCAGTGTGGTACAGGTTTTTAATGGCTACACCTTC. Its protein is CASSVVQVFNGYTF.

CDR3 amino acids: CASSEEAQQPQHF. The CDR3 DNA is TGTGCCAGCAGTGAAGAGGCGCAGCAGCCCCAGCATTTT. The J gene is TRBJ1-5, the V gene TRBV6-4; D is ambiguous. The CDR3 is made up of 13 amino acids. Germline CDR1 reads MRHNA; CDR2 reads SNTAGT. Trimming cost V 3 bases and J 7 bases, with 10 bases left between them.

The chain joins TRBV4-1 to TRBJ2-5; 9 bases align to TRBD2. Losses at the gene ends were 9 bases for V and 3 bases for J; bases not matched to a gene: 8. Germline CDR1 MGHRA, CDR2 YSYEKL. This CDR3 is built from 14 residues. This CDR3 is CASGLAGAKETQYF. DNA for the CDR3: TGCGCCAGTGGGTTAGCGGGAGCCAAAGAGACCCAGTACTTC.